The rows below give T cell receptor beta chains drawn from one sample of a study of regulatory dendritic cells for organ transplantation. The method was immunoSEQ multiplex PCR; TCRdb's version includes in-frame clones alone and lacks a portion of them. The table includes roughly 28,000 clones, roughly 80% detected once. Sequencing was done on a sample of naive CD4+ T cells from blood. These receptors all come from a human donor in good health. Both conserved end residues are part of each CDR3. A D gene is named only where the DNA matches it firmly. Only some rows state a clone size, as once, few, many or a class for expanded clones.

TGTGCCAGCAGCCGGGGGGAAGACACTTCTAACTATGGCTACACCTTC,CASSRGEDTSNYGYTF,TRBV5-6,TRBJ1-2,-,-
TGTGCCAGCAACCGGGCTACAGGGGAAAGAAATGAAAAACTGTTTTTT,CASNRATGERNEKLFF,TRBV7-9,TRBJ1-4,-,TRBD1
TGTGCCAGCAGTGTGGCCGTAGCCAAAAACATTCAGTACTTC,CASSVAVAKNIQYF,TRBV2,TRBJ2-4,-,-
TGTGCCAGCAGTGTACTAAACAGGGGGCGCGATCCTGAGCAGTACTTC,CASSVLNRGRDPEQYF,TRBV6-1,TRBJ2-7,-,TRBD1
TGCGCCAGCAGCTTGGATTTGGGGCTGTCCTACGAGCAGTACTTC,CASSLDLGLSYEQYF,TRBV5-1,TRBJ2-7,-,-
TGTGCCAGCAGTCTCGCGGGGGGCACTGAAGCTTTCTTT,CASSLAGGTEAFF,TRBV11-2,TRBJ1-1,-,-
TGTGCCAGCAGCCGGGGACTAGCGTCCGACGAGCAGTACTTC,CASSRGLASDEQYF,TRBV4-2,TRBJ2-7,once,TRBD2
TGTGCCAGCAGCGTAGCTACGGGGGGGGCCTACAATGAGCAGTTCTTC,CASSVATGGAYNEQFF,TRBV9,TRBJ2-1,-,TRBD2
TGTGCCAGCAGCTTGTCGGGGACAGCAGCCCACGAGCAGTACTTC,CASSLSGTAAHEQYF,TRBV11-3,TRBJ2-7,once,TRBD1
TGTGCCAGCTCACCAAGGCAGGACAATCAGCCCCAGCATTTT,CASSPRQDNQPQHF,TRBV18,TRBJ1-5,-,-
TGTGCCAGCAGCCCCCGACTAGTTTTGGATGAGCAGTTCTTC,CASSPRLVLDEQFF,TRBV7-2,TRBJ2-1,-,-
TGTGCCAGCAGCTCGGCGGGACAGGCCTCCTACGAGCAGTACTTC,CASSSAGQASYEQYF,TRBV5-4,TRBJ2-7,few,TRBD1
TGTGCCAGCAGCTTGCGCACATCGACAGCCACAGATACGCAGTATTTT,CASSLRTSTATDTQYF,TRBV5-4,TRBJ2-3,-,-
TGCGCCAGCAGCTTCGACAGGGGGGCCTATGGCTACACCTTC,CASSFDRGAYGYTF,TRBV5-1,TRBJ1-2,-,TRBD1
TGTGCTAGCAGCACCGGGACAGGGGCAGTTGAGACCCAGTACTTC,CASSTGTGAVETQYF,TRBV7-7,TRBJ2-5,-,TRBD1
TGTGCCACCAGCAGGGGCCGGGGACTGGGCGAAGAGACCCAGTACTTC,CATSRGRGLGEETQYF,TRBV15,TRBJ2-5,-,-
TGCGCCAGCAGCTTGGTCAGGTCAGAGACCCAGTACTTC,CASSLVRSETQYF,TRBV5-1,TRBJ2-5,-,-
TGTGCCAGCAGCTCAGCTCTAGCGGGGGGGCCGAATGAGCAGTTCTTC,CASSSALAGGPNEQFF,TRBV7-3,TRBJ2-1,-,TRBD2
TGTGCCAGCTCCCTATTAGCGGGGGCCATCACAGATACGCAGTATTTT,CASSLLAGAITDTQYF,TRBV18,TRBJ2-3,-,TRBD2
TGTGCCAGCAGCTTGGCCGGACAGCACTACGAGCAGTACTTC,CASSLAGQHYEQYF,TRBV5-6,TRBJ2-7,once,-
TGTGCCAGCTCACCTCCCCAGGGATCGAACACCGGGGAGCTGTTTTTT,CASSPPQGSNTGELFF,TRBV18,TRBJ2-2,-,-
TGTGCCAGTAGTATCCGCGAAGATACGCAGTATTTT,CASSIREDTQYF,TRBV19,TRBJ2-3,-,-
TGTGCCAGCTCAACCCAATCGACTAGCGGCGGTCAGGTGACCCAGTACTTC,CASSTQSTSGGQVTQYF,TRBV2,TRBJ2-5,-,TRBD2
TGTGCCAGTAGTCCCAGGGCGGGGCGGGATCAGCCCCAGCATTTT,CASSPRAGRDQPQHF,TRBV19,TRBJ1-5,once,-